The 7 T cell receptor beta chains listed next were all sequenced from one sample in a study of neurological immune-mediated disorders (dated by TCRdb to between 2018 and 2020). Library prep was done by 5' RACE. The listed sequencing device is Illumina HiSeq 2500. The public reads were quality trimmed at Q25 with fastp and then assembled into clones with MiXCR by TCRdb, keeping productive beta chains. Each entry merges the rows of one CDR3 protein and shows their most common DNA and genes. The sample table lists some 57,000 distinct CDR3 sequences, 3% to 4% of them with a count of one. Of the sample, about 7% falls within the top ten clones. Sequenced input: PBMCs. The receptors come from a woman aged 60 to 75 with multiple sclerosis.

Ten or more counts support this clonotype. The CDR3: CSVDRGNTEAFF. CDR3 nucleotide sequence: TGCAGCGTTGACAGGGGGAACACTGAAGCTTTCTTT. The chain employs TRBV29-1 and TRBJ1-1; TRBD1 might be the D (6 bases). The CDR3 contains 12 residues. Trimming took off 3 bases at V and 1 base at J, with 6 bases between the two ends. Germline V gives CDR1 SQVTM, CDR2 ANQGSEA.

This clonotype came up many times. This chain joins TRBV20-1 and TRBJ2-1; perhaps TRBD1 as D (6 bases). CDR3 length: 14 residues. Germline assignment: CDR1 DFQATT and CDR2 SNEGSKA (reference sequence). The ends were cut back, 7 bases at V and 7 bases at J, with 20 bases in the middle. The chain's CDR3 is CSVPTTYRANEQFF. The DNA for the CDR3 is TGCAGTGTCCCGACAACCTACAGGGCAAATGAGCAGTTCTTC.

There are many counts of this clonotype. The rearrangement links TRBV5-1 to TRBJ1-1; no clear D gene. V was pared by 6 bases and J by 1 base, with 10 bases between. Germline CDR1 is SGHRS and CDR2 is YFSETQ. The CDR3 consists of 13 residues. The CDR3 spells CASKAVANTEAFF. DNA of the CDR3: TGCGCCAGCAAGGCGGTGGCGAACACTGAAGCTTTCTTT.

This clonotype has a count of ten or more. This rearrangement joins TRBV20-1 to TRBJ1-5; no definite D call. Germline assignment: CDR1 DFQATT and CDR2 SNEGSKA (reference sequence). Trimming took off 1 base at V and 6 bases at J, with 13 bases between the two ends. The CDR3 loop spans 14 amino acids. Here the CDR3 DNA reads TGCAGTGCTAGAGTATCCCGGTCGGGTCAGCCCCAGCATTTT. This sequence encodes CSARVSRSGQPQHF.

Within the sample, this clonotype is medium-sized. The gene calls are TRBV20-1 and TRBJ2-3, with 7 bases identical to TRBD1. CDR1 and CDR2 from the germline V gene are DFQATT and SNEGSKA (reference sequence). The CDR3 is 13 residues long. CDR3 in DNA: TGCGCGACAGGGAAACAAAGCACAGATACGCAGTATTTT. Its translation is CATGKQSTDTQYF.

J is TRBJ2-3 and V is TRBV7-4, with 7 bases fitting TRBD2. The germline CDR1 and CDR2 sequences are SGHVT and SQSDAQ. This CDR3 region has 17 residues. V shed 5 bases, J shed 1 base, and the junction held 12 bases outside the gene matches. The CDR3 spells CASSPALGDYCTDTQYF. The CDR3 nucleotides are TGTGCCAGCAGCCCCGCCCTAGGGGACTACTGCACAGATACGCAGTATTTT.

At least ten counts were recorded for this clonotype. The rearrangement links TRBV6-6 to TRBJ1-5; 10 bases agree with TRBD1. V gave up 6 bases and J gave up 1 base; unmatched junction bases: 9. This CDR3 comprises 17 residues. Per germline, CDR1 MNHNY and CDR2 SVGAGI (reference sequence). The CDR3 nucleotides read TGTGCCAGCAGCCCGACAGGGGGCGAGGGGAGCAATCAGCCCCAGCATTTT. Amino acids: CASSPTGGEGSNQPQHF.